This entry is about one T cell receptor beta chain. Its specificity is unknown. Donors had nominal health at sampling but likely had unrecorded immune exposures. PCR involved 60 Vbeta and 13 Jbeta primers. Assay used: immunoSEQ multiplex PCR; TCRdb lists only in-frame clones, some missing. Seen here are about 110,000 clones, 71% observed once, and the top ten hold 2.5% to 3.5%. Per germline, CDR1 MNHNS and CDR2 SASEGT. The CDR3 is 14 amino acids. V shed 5 bases, J shed 7 bases, and the junction held 6 bases outside the gene matches. This specimen belongs to a study of cytomegalovirus exposure and HLA in healthy donors. Whole-study findings and limits: Across donors, most TCRs were seen rarely, yet some public ones were widespread.

The material sequenced was PBMCs. The receptor was isolated from a female donor in good health and CMV-seronegative. The rearrangement joins TRBV6-1 to TRBJ2-1, with 9 bases matching TRBD2. In DNA, the CDR3 is TGTGCCAGCAGTCGGACTAGCGAGTTGAATGAGCAGTTCTTC. Translated, it gives CASSRTSELNEQFF.